One T cell receptor beta chain is described in this entry. This record belongs to a study of OX40 agonist ivuxolimab in advanced cancers. About the study: Ivuxolimab, which patients received intravenously every 2 weeks, was dosed at 0.01 to 10 mg/kg. The mean age was 60 years, ranging from about 20 to 90, with 65% to 85% of participants male. Having had anti-PD-1, anti-PD-L1 or anti-CTLA-4 therapy before was allowed, and around 39% had some.

CDR3 length equals 18 residues. Trimming cost V 6 bases and J 0 bases; bases outside gene matches: 8. CDR1 and CDR2 (germline): SGHAT, FQNNGV. Repertoires were generated with immunoSEQ multiplex PCR, while TCRdb's copy carries only in-frame clones and drops some. The data contain tens of thousands of clones, around 90% of them singletons. J is TRBJ2-7 and V is TRBV11-2; 16 positions match TRBD2. The source was CD4+ or CD8+ T cells sorted from blood, collected in a trial of the OX40 agonist ivuxolimab. This clonotype was sampled from an adult with an advanced solid tumor such as melanoma, head and neck, liver or kidney cancer. This CDR3 is CASSSMGLAGGFSYEQYF. The CDR3 DNA reads TGTGCCAGCAGTTCCATGGGACTAGCGGGGGGGTTCTCCTACGAGCAGTACTTC.